These 27 T cell receptor beta chains came from one sample sequenced in a study of blood T cell repertoires in COVID-19. The table came from immunoSEQ multiplex PCR; TCRdb's copy has only in-frame clones and leaves some out. The sample carries 350,000 to 450,000 clones, approximately 90% recorded once. Sequenced: PBMCs or T cells enriched from blood (not recorded which). These receptor sequences come from a man under 40 who had recovered from COVID-19.

The V gene is TRBV5-1, the J gene TRBJ1-1; 7 positions agree with TRBD1. The CDR3 is made up of 15 amino acids. Per germline, CDR1 SGHRS and CDR2 YFSETQ. V gave up 0 bases and J gave up 6 bases; unmatched junction bases: 8. The CDR3: CASSLAQGTVAEAFF. The CDR3 bases are TGCGCCAGCAGCTTGGCGCAGGGGACAGTAGCTGAAGCTTTCTTT.

The chain combines TRBV6-5 with TRBJ1-6; no reliable D call. The germline V gene has CDR1 MNHEY and CDR2 SVGAGI. The CDR3 totals 14 residues. Trimming took 6 bases from V and 14 from J, leaving 20 bases between them. CDR3 sequence reads: CASSALGALPALHF. The CDR3 nucleotides read TGTGCCAGCAGCGCTTTGGGCGCCCTGCCGGCCCTCCACTTT.

This clone appeared a few times. The chain recombines TRBV7-9 with TRBJ2-7; the D is unclear. The germline V gene has CDR1 SEHNR and CDR2 FQNEAQ (reference sequence). Trimming took 4 bases from V and 7 from J, leaving 8 bases between them. The CDR3 spans 11 residues. The CDR3 loop is CASSSPREQYF. For the CDR3, the DNA is TGTGCCAGCAGCTCCCCCCGGGAGCAGTACTTC.

V gene TRBV12-3 or TRBV12-4 combines with J gene TRBJ1-5; D is unresolved. The CDR3 spans 13 residues. V dropped 1 base and J dropped 6 bases, with 7 bases sitting between them. DNA of the CDR3: TGTGCCAGCAGTTTAGAAAGAGGTCAGCCCCAGCATTTT. It translates to CASSLERGQPQHF.

V usage is TRBV19 and J usage is TRBJ2-7; 8 nucleotides align to TRBD1. V shed 3 bases, J shed 3 bases, and the junction held 4 bases outside the gene matches. Germline values: CDR1 LNHDA, CDR2 SQIVND (reference sequence). The CDR3 is 14 residues long. Here the CDR3 reads CASSIARGRYEQYF. In nucleotides, the CDR3 is TGTGCCAGTAGTATTGCCAGGGGGCGCTACGAGCAGTACTTC.

This clone was recorded once. CDR3 sequence reads: CASSRTGVPNEQFF. For the CDR3, the DNA is TGTGCCAGCAGCAGGACAGGGGTACCGAATGAGCAGTTCTTC. The chain uses TRBV28 and TRBJ2-1, with TRBD1 matching 9 bases. CDR1 is MDHEN and CDR2 is SYDVKM in the germline V gene. The CDR3 is made up of 14 amino acids. V lost 6 bases and J lost 7; bases outside the gene matches: 7.

The genes are TRBV19 and TRBJ1-4; 9 positions agree with TRBD1. Germline loops: CDR1 LNHDA, CDR2 SQIVND (reference sequence). V shed 1 base, J shed 7 bases, and the junction held 4 bases outside the gene matches. The CDR3 has 15 residues. The CDR3, as DNA: TGTGCCAGTAGTATAGGGGGACAGGGTGGTGAAAAACTGTTTTTT. Protein product: CASSIGGQGGEKLFF.

V gene TRBV19 combines with J gene TRBJ1-5; 8 bases agree with TRBD1. Germline V gene data show CDR1 as LNHDA and CDR2 as SQIVND (reference sequence). The CDR3 totals 15 residues. Germline trimming cut 7 bases from V and 6 bases from J; bases unmatched to any gene: 11. CDR3 sequence: CASTTRTGLVQPQHF. CDR3 sequence (DNA): TGTGCCAGTACCACCCGGACAGGGTTGGTTCAGCCCCAGCATTTT.

The gene calls are TRBV28 and TRBJ2-1; 12 bases are a match to TRBD1. CDR1 is MDHEN and CDR2 is SYDVKM in the germline V gene. Unmatched junction bases numbered 6, after V lost 7 bases and J lost 8 bases. The CDR3 runs to 14 residues. CDR3 in DNA: TGTGCCAGCAACACGGGACAGGGGGCCTATGAGCAGTTCTTC. This gives the protein CASNTGQGAYEQFF.

This clone turned up a few times. This chain uses TRBV28 with TRBJ1-6; 8 nucleotides align to TRBD1. The CDR3 is made up of 15 amino acids. J was trimmed by 8 bases and V by 6 bases; bases with no gene match: 9. Germline CDR1 and CDR2: MDHEN and SYDVKM. The CDR3 spells CASSWTGMIDSPLHF. The CDR3 coding sequence is TGTGCCAGCAGCTGGACAGGGATGATTGATTCACCCCTCCACTTT.

The rearrangement uses TRBV30 and TRBJ2-7, with D maybe TRBD1 (6 bases). The V gene's germline CDR1 is GTSNPN and CDR2 SVGIG (reference sequence). This CDR3 comprises 12 residues. The V end lost 7 bases, the J end lost 3 bases, and 13 bases lay between the germline ends. This CDR3 is CASSDRLYEQYF. The CDR3 region has the DNA TGTGCCTCCTCAGACAGGCTCTACGAGCAGTACTTC.

For the CDR3, the DNA is TGCGCCAGCAGCGAGGTACAGGGAACGGTTTACTTC. Translated, it gives CASSEVQGTVYF. The chain has TRBV5-1 and TRBJ2-7; D possibly corresponds to TRBD1 (6 bases). The CDR3 is made up of 12 amino acids. Germline V gives CDR1 SGHRS, CDR2 YFSETQ. V lost 4 bases, J lost 13 bases, and 18 bases lay in between.

The CDR3: CAITAGQGFYGYTF. DNA of the CDR3: TGTGCCATCACCGCTGGACAGGGATTCTATGGCTACACCTTC. This chain joins TRBV10-3 and TRBJ1-2; 8 bases are shared with TRBD1. CDR3 size: 14 residues. Germline-derived CDR1 and CDR2 are ENHRY and SYGVKD. J gave up 4 bases and V 7 bases, and 8 bases lay outside the gene matches.

The chain joins TRBV29-1 to TRBJ1-2, with D possibly TRBD1 on 5 matching bases. V gave up 4 bases and J gave up 7 bases, with 13 bases separating them. The CDR3 loop spans 12 amino acids. Per germline, CDR1 SQVTM and CDR2 ANQGSEA. The CDR3 bases are TGCAGCGTTGCCGGGACTCAGGCTGGCTACACCTTC. Protein: CSVAGTQAGYTF.

This clone showed up just once. This sequence joins TRBV27 and TRBJ2-5; D gene ambiguous. The germline V gene has CDR1 MNHEY and CDR2 SMNVEV (reference sequence). Trimming removed 2 bases at V and 5 bases at J, with 6 bases between. This CDR3 has 12 amino acids. The CDR3 region is CASSLSRETQYF. CDR3 sequence (DNA): TGTGCCAGCAGTTTAAGTCGGGAGACCCAGTACTTC.

V and J are TRBV19 and TRBJ1-1, with 7 bases fitting TRBD1. The CDR3 covers 14 residues. Germline-derived CDR1 and CDR2 are LNHDA and SQIVND (reference sequence). The J segment lost 0 bases and the V segment lost 5 bases, leaving 3 bases of the junction unmatched. The CDR3 loop reads CASSPTGMNTEAFF. DNA of the CDR3: TGTGCCAGTAGTCCGACAGGGATGAACACTGAAGCTTTCTTT.

This rearrangement joins TRBV19 to TRBJ2-7; weak D call: TRBD2 (6 bases). The V gene's germline CDR1 is LNHDA and CDR2 SQIVND (reference sequence). The CDR3 runs to 16 residues. The V end lost 2 bases, the J end lost 1 base, and 15 bases lay between the germline ends. Written as DNA, the CDR3 is TGTGCCAGTAGTATATCTGCCAGCGGGTATTCCTACGAGCAGTACTTC. This codes for CASSISASGYSYEQYF.

The chain employs TRBV29-1 and TRBJ1-1; no reliable D call. CDR1 is SQVTM, CDR2 ANQGSEA, per germline. Trimming took off 5 bases at V and 0 bases at J, with 16 bases between the two ends. The CDR3 is 15 amino acids. The CDR3 nucleotides read TGCAGCGTTCTGCCCCAGGTGAGCATGAACACTGAAGCTTTCTTT. Its protein product is CSVLPQVSMNTEAFF. Variable domain in full (rest from reference TRBV29-1 and TRBJ1-1): SAVISQKPSRDICQRGTSLTIQCQVDSQVTMMFWYRQQPGQSLTLIATANQGSEATYESGFVIDKFPISRPNLTFSTLTVSNMSPEDSSIYLCSVLPQVSMNTEAFFGQGTRLTVV.

This clone was counted once. The chain has TRBV7-2 and TRBJ2-1; the D gene is possibly TRBD1 (5 bases). CDR1 is SGHTA and CDR2 is FQGNSA in the germline V gene. The CDR3 sequence is 17 residues long. V was pared by 1 base and J by 5 bases, with 18 bases between. The CDR3 DNA reads as TGTGCCAGCAGCTTAGTTCCCAGGGCCAACAACAACAATGAGCAGTTCTTC. Amino acid sequence: CASSLVPRANNNNEQFF. Full variable domain (rest looked up from reference TRBV7-2 and TRBJ2-1): GAGVSQSPSNKVTEKGKDVELRCDPISGHTALYWYRQSLGQGLEFLIYFQGNSAPDKSGLPSDRFSAERTGGSVSTLTIQRTQQEDSAVYLCASSLVPRANNNNEQFFGPGTRLTVL.

V usage is TRBV5-1 and J usage is TRBJ2-6, with D uncertain. Germline V lookup: CDR1 SGHRS, CDR2 YFSETQ. The CDR3 is 14 residues long. Deletions cut 3 bases from V and 4 bases from J, with 8 bases between. The CDR3 DNA sequence: TGCGCCAGCAGCTCCGAGCCGGGGGCCAACGTCCTGACTTTC. Translating gives CASSSEPGANVLTF.

This chain joins TRBV9 and TRBJ2-3; 7 bases match TRBD1. Per the germline V gene, CDR1 is SGDLS and CDR2 is YYNGEE. The length of the CDR3 is 13 residues. Unmatched junction bases numbered 2, after V lost 3 bases and J lost 4 bases. In DNA form, the CDR3 reads TGTGCCAGCAGCGGACAGGGAGCAGATACGCAGTATTTT. It encodes CASSGQGADTQYF.

The chain uses TRBV5-4 and TRBJ1-1; D may be TRBD1 (6 bases). The CDR3 spans 16 residues. With 4 bases removed from V and 2 bases from J, the gap between germline ends came to 18 bases. CDR1 is SGHNT and CDR2 is YYREEE in the germline V gene (reference sequence). CDR3 in DNA: TGTGCCAGCAGCCTGGGTGGGGGCAGATTTAACACTGAAGCTTTCTTT. This sequence encodes CASSLGGGRFNTEAFF.

This chain connects TRBV29-1 to TRBJ2-7, with 9 bases fitting TRBD1. The germline CDR1 and CDR2 sequences are SQVTM and ANQGSEA. The CDR3 sequence is 11 residues long. Losses at the gene ends were 3 bases for V and 6 bases for J; bases not matched to a gene: 0. The CDR3 bases are TGCAGCGTTGAGGACAGGGGCGAGCAGTACTTC. Translated: CSVEDRGEQYF.

The chain recombines TRBV18 with TRBJ1-2; D remains unclear. The germline gives CDR1 KGHSH, CDR2 LQKENI. This CDR3 has 13 amino acids. The V end was cut by 6 bases, the J end by 2 bases, with 10 bases between. The CDR3: CASSLDSNYGYTF. For the CDR3, the DNA is TGTGCCAGCTCCCTCGACTCCAACTATGGCTACACCTTC.

The chain is built from TRBV12-3 or TRBV12-4 and TRBJ2-1; D is perhaps TRBD2 (6 bases). Deletions cut 7 bases from V and 9 bases from J, with 16 bases between. The CDR3 covers 13 residues. CDR3: CASNQRAGTEQFF. In nucleotides, the CDR3 is TGTGCCAGCAACCAACGGGCGGGAACTGAGCAGTTCTTC.

The chain couples TRBV29-1 to TRBJ1-1; D uncertain. Trimming removed 6 bases at V and 1 base at J, with 12 bases between. This CDR3 has 13 amino acids. Germline CDR1 SQVTM, CDR2 ANQGSEA. The CDR3 here is CSVLSLRNTEAFF. CDR3 nucleotides: TGCAGCGTCCTATCTCTACGGAACACTGAAGCTTTCTTT.

CDR3 in amino acids: CASSQAGQSYNSPLHF. The DNA of the CDR3 is TGCGCCAGCAGCCAGGCGGGACAGAGTTATAATTCACCCCTCCACTTT. J is TRBJ1-6 and V is TRBV4-1, with 7 positions matching TRBD1. This CDR3 comprises 16 residues. The V segment lost 3 bases and the J segment 4 bases; nucleotides outside the gene matches: 6. CDR1 and CDR2 (germline): MGHRA, YSYEKL.